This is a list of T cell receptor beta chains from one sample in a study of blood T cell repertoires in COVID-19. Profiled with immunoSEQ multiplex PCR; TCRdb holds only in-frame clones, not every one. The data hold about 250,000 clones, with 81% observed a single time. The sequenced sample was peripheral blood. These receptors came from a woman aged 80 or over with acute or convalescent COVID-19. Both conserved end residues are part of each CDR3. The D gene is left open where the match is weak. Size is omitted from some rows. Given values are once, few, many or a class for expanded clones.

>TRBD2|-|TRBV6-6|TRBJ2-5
TGTGCCAGCAGTTACTCAGCGGGGGGCTCCCAAGAGACCCAGTACTTC
CASSYSAGGSQETQYF
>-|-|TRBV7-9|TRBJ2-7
TGTGCCAGCAGCTTAGGGTCAGGGCTCAACGAGCAGTACTTC
CASSLGSGLNEQYF
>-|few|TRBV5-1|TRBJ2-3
TGCGCCAGCAGCTTGGGTCGCGCTAGCACAGATACGCAGTATTTT
CASSLGRASTDTQYF
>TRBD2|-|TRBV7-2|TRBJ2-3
TGTGCCAGCAGCTTTCCCGGGGGGGCTACAGATACGCAGTATTTT
CASSFPGGATDTQYF
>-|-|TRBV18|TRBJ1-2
TGTGCCAGCTCACCAGAAACCGGGTCTCTCTATGGCTACACCTTC
CASSPETGSLYGYTF
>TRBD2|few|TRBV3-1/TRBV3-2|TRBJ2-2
TGTGCCAGCAGCCAAGTGGGGGGGAAAGGTTATACCGGGGAGCTGTTTTTT
CASSQVGGKGYTGELFF
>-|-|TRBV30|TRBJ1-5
TGTGCCTGGAGTGTTTTTCGCCAGGGTTTTCAGCCCCAGCATTTT
CAWSVFRQGFQPQHF
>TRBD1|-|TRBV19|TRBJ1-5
TGTGCCAGTAGTATGGGCCACAGGGGGCATGCCTATGGCAATCAGCCCCAGCATTTT
CASSMGHRGHAYGNQPQHF
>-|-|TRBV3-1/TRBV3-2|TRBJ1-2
TGTGCCAGCAGCCAAGGTCGACAGACTTATGGCTACACCTTC
CASSQGRQTYGYTF
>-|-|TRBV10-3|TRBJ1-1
TGTGCCATCAGTGTCAGGGGGAACACTGAAGCTTTCTTT
CAISVRGNTEAFF
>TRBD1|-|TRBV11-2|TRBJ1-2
TGTGCCAGCAGCTTAGAGAGACAGGGGAATGGCTACACCTTC
CASSLERQGNGYTF
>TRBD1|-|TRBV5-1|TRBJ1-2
TGCGCCAGCAGCTTCCAGGGGGATGGCTACACCTTC
CASSFQGDGYTF
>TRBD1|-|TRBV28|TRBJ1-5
TGTGCCAGCAGTTTGGTCAGGGGGCGTCAGCCCCAGCATTTT
CASSLVRGRQPQHF
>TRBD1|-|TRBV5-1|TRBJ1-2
TGCGCCAGCAGCTTGGGAGGACAGGGGAGCTATGGCTACACCTTC
CASSLGGQGSYGYTF
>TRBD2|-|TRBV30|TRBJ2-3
TGTGCCTGGAGACTAGCGGGAGCCCCAGATACGCAGTATTTT
CAWRLAGAPDTQYF
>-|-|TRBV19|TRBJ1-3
TGTGCCAGCAGGGGAAGTTGGAACACCATATATTTT
CASRGSWNTIYF
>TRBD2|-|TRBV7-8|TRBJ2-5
TGTGCCAGCAGCTCCAGCGGGGGGGCATCGACACGGGTAGAGACCCAGTACTTC
CASSSSGGASTRVETQYF
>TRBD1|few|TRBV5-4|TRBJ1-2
TGTGCCAGCAGCTTGGACAGGGGGTTCAGCTATGGCTACACCTTC
CASSLDRGFSYGYTF
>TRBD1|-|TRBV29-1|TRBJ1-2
TGCAGCGGAAGGACAGGGGGCGATCGGGGCTATGGCTACACCTTC
CSGRTGGDRGYGYTF
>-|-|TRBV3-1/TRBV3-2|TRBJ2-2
TGTGCCAGCAACCCGGAGGGCCCGAACACCGGGGAGCTGTTTTTT
CASNPEGPNTGELFF
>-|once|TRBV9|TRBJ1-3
TGTGCCAGCAGCCCCCATCTATCACAGAGCTCTGGAAACACCATATATTTT
CASSPHLSQSSGNTIYF
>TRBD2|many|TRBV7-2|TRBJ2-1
TGTGCCAGCAGCTCCGGACTAGCGGGGTCCAATGAGCAGTTCTTC
CASSSGLAGSNEQFF
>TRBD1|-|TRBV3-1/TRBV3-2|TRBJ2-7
TGTGCCGTTGGACAGGGCCACGAGCAGTACTTC
CAVGQGHEQYF
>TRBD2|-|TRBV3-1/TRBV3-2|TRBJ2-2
TGTGCCAGCAGCCAAGGCTCAGGGAGGGCCGGGGAGCTGTTTTTT
CASSQGSGRAGELFF
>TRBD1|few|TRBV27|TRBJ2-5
TGTGCCAGCAGCAGGGGGCTGGACAGGGGAAAAGAGACCCAGTACTTC
CASSRGLDRGKETQYF
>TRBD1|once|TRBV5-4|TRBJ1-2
TGTGCCAGCAGCCACCGACCAGGGGGGCTGGACTATGGCTACACCTTC
CASSHRPGGLDYGYTF
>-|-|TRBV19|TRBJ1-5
TGTGCCAGTACCATAACAGGTTTAGATCAGCCCCAGCATTTT
CASTITGLDQPQHF
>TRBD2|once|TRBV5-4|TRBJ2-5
TGTGCCCTGGGGGCGGGAGGGACTCAAGAGACCCAGTACTTC
CALGAGGTQETQYF
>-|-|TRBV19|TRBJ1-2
TGTGCCAGTAGCCGCGGACAGCAATACTATGGCTACACCTTC
CASSRGQQYYGYTF
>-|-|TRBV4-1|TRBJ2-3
TGCGCCAGCAGCCAGTCTAGATTTGAGAGCACAGATACGCAGTATTTT
CASSQSRFESTDTQYF
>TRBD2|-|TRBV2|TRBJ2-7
TGTGCCAGCAGACAAAGCGGGGTCTCCTACGAGCAGTACTTC
CASRQSGVSYEQYF
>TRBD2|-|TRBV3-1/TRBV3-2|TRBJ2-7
TGTGCCAGCAGCCCCGGTGCTAGCGGGAGCATATTC
CASSPGASGSIF
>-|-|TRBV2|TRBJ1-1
TGTGCCAGCAGGGTCAGGGGTGACACTGAAGCTTTCTTT
CASRVRGDTEAFF
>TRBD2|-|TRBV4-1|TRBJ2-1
TGCGCCAGCAGCCAAAGAGGACTAGCGGGTCCCAGCTCCTACAATGAGCAGTTCTTC
CASSQRGLAGPSSYNEQFF
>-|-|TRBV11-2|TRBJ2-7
TGTGCCAGCAGCTTAGTTTGGGACAACTCCTACGAGCAGTACTTC
CASSLVWDNSYEQYF
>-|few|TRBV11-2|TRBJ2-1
TGTGCCAGCAGCTTAGGCCAGGGGTCCTACAATGAGCAGTTCTTC
CASSLGQGSYNEQFF
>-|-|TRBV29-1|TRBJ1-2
TGCAGCGTTGGGGGAGGGGGAGGCTACACCTTC
CSVGGGGGYTF
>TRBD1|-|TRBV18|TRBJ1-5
TGTGCCAGCTCCCGTGACAGGGGTGGCAATCAGCCCCAGCATTTT
CASSRDRGGNQPQHF
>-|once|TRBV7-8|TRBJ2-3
TGTGCCAGCAGCTTACGGGGGGCCCCCACAGATACGCAGTATTTT
CASSLRGAPTDTQYF
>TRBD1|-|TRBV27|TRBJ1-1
TGTGCCAGCAGAGACAGGGAGAACACTGAAGCTTTCTTT
CASRDRENTEAFF
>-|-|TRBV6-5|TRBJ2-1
TGTGCCAGCAGTTACACACAGGGATACAATGAGCAGTTCTTC
CASSYTQGYNEQFF
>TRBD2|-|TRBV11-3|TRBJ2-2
TGTGCCAGCAGGCACAGCGGGAGTATAGGCGGGGAGCTGTTTTTT
CASRHSGSIGGELFF
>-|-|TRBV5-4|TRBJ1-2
TGTGCCAGCAGCTTGGACCCAGGGTACGGCTACACCTTC
CASSLDPGYGYTF
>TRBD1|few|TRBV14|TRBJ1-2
TGTGCCAGCAGCCAGTCAGGGGGCTGGGGTGGCTACACCTTC
CASSQSGGWGGYTF
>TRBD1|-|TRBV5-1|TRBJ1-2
TGCGCCAGCACCCTCCGGACCGACAGGGCGGAGGGCTACACCTTC
CASTLRTDRAEGYTF
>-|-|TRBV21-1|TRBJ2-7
TGTGCCAGCAGCAAAGGGTTGACTAGCGGGGGAGCCTACGAGCAGTACTTC
CASSKGLTSGGAYEQYF
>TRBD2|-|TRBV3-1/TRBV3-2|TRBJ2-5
TGTGCCAGCAGCCCGACTAGCGGTCGAGAGACCCAGTACTTC
CASSPTSGRETQYF
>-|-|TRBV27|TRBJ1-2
TGTGCCAGCAGGTTCCGGGACTCCGGACGGGGCTACACCTTC
CASRFRDSGRGYTF